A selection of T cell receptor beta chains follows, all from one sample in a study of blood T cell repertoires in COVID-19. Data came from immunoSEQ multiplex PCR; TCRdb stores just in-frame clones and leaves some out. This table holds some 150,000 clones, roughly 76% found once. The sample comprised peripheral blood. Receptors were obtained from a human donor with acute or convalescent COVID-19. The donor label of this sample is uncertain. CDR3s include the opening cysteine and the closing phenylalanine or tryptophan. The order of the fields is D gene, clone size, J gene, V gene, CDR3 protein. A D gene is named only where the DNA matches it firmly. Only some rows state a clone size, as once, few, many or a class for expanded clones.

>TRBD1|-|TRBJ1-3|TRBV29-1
CSVGQGGTGNTIYF
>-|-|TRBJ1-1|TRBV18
CASSPQAGEKAFF
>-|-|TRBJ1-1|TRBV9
CASSVAGGSNTEAFF
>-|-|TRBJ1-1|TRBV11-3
CASSSGVEAFF
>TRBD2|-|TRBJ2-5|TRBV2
CASFFAGLVGPSGETQYF
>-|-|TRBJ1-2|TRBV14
CASSQSQTANYGYTF
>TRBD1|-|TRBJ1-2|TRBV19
CASSAPGQFYGYTF
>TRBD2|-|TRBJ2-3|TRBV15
CATSRDRRSGDSTDTQYF
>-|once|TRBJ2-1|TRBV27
CASSLGPTGYNEQFF
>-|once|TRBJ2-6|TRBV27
CASSLQYSGANVLTF
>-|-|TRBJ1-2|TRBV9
CASSVVGGNYGYTF
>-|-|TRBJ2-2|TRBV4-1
CASSQGPFAEGGELFF
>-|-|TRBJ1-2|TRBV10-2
CATQSGYGYTF
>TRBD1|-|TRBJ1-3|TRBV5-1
CASSPSGGSGNTIYF
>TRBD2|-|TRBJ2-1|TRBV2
CASRGTSGVYEQFF
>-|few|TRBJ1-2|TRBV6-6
CASSPPQGDGYTF
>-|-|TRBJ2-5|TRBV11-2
CASSLDGRVRETQYF
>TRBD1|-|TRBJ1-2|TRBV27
CASSPGTGSSDGYTF
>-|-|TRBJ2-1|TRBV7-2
CASSLGGGSYNEQFF
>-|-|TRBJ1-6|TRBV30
CAWSRETGHNSPLHF
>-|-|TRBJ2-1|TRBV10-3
CASHGGLQSGEQFF
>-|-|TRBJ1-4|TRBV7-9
CASSPTGSEKLFF
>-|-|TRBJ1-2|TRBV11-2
CASSLGRGLYYGYTF
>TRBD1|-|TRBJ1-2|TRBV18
CASSPGTGRGRGYTF
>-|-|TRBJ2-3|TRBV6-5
CASSYSQAQRTQYF
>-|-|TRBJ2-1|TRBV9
CASSGSPSNEQFF
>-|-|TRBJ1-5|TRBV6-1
CASSEIRNQPQHF
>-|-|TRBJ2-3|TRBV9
CASTLGAGREFTDTQYF
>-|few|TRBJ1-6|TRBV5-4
CASSPAGGYNSPLHF
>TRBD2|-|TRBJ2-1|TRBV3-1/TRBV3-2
CASSQMAGGSYNEQFF
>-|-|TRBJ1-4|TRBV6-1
CASSEQRGGVEKLFF
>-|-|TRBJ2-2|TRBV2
CASSDSPNTGELFF
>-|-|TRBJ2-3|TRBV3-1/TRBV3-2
CASSQWGERGAEYF
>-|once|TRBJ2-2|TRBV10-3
CAINGGANTGELFF
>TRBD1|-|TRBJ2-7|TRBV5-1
CASSPRTGPYEQYF
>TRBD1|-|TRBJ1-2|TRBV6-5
CASRGQLNYGYTF
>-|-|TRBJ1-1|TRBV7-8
CASSMGLPNTEAFF
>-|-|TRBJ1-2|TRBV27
CASYADPRGYTF
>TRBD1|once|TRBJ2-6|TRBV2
CASSGTGTSGANVLTF
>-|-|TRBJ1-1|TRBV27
CASSFGLTNTEAFF
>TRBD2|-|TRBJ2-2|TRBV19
CASTSLTGGRNAGELFF
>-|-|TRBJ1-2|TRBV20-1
CSASAGNYGYTF
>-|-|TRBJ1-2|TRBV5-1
CASSLAGGSNYGYTF
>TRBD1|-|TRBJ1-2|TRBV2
CASIPRGTGYGYTF
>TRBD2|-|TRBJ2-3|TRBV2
CASTPLSGLGADTQYF
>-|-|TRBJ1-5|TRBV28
CASRSGHFSNQPQHF
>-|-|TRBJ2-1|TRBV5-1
CASSFNLNEQFF
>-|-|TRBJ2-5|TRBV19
CASSPGVITMETQYF
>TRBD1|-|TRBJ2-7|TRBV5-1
CASSFGQGAVEQYF